This T cell receptor beta chain appears in the sequencing data of a study of glioma-infiltrating T cells. Study-wide results and caveats: Tissue-blood divergence was below expectation in non-neoplastic patients, above in gliomas. Only very few CDR3 sequences appeared in both tissue and blood.

This clonotype was counted ten times or more. As yet, its antigen is unknown. The iRepertoire nested amplicon-rescue multiplex PCR amplified TCR alpha and beta CDR3s from RNA. For one-step reverse transcription and amplification, roughly 100-400 ng of tissue mRNA or PBMC total RNA was used. TCRdb analysed the multiplex PCR reads with MiXCR anew, one entry per CDR3 protein. The sample carries about 110,000 distinct CDR3 sequences, 25% to 30% recorded once. This receptor was identified in a human donor with low-grade glioma or glioblastoma, undergoing nonglioma brain surgery, or in good health (not recorded which). Sample: glioma tissue, nonneoplastic brain tissue, or PBMCs (not recorded which).

In DNA, the CDR3 is TGCAGCGCCTTTGAGAACGAGCAGTACTTC. This gives the protein CSAFENEQYF. The rearrangement uses TRBV29-1 and TRBJ2-7; D is unclear. Germline assignment: CDR1 SQVTM and CDR2 ANQGSEA. V lost 7 bases to trimming and J lost 5 bases, with 9 bases between them. CDR3 length: 10 residues.